Presented here are 10 T cell receptor beta chains from one specimen sequenced in a study of blood T cells in healthy people across ages. Next came a second PCR, run for about 6 to 12 cycles, which used a sample-barcoded 5' primer along with a J-beta primer mix. TCRdb reanalysed the 5' RACE reads using MiXCR and keeps one entry per CDR3 protein. The sample has some 1.5 million distinct CDR3 sequences, about 30% seen once. Sequenced material: blood. These receptors came from a woman in her 30s in good health.

The V call is TRBV24-1, the J call TRBJ1-2; the D is unclear. V was trimmed by 1 base and J by 7 bases, leaving 12 bases between them. Germline CDR1 and CDR2: KGHDR and SFDVKD. This CDR3 is built from 14 residues. CDR3 protein: CATSDFPGKSGYTF. The CDR3 DNA follows: TGTGCCACCAGTGATTTTCCGGGGAAGAGTGGCTACACCTTC.

A remark on this clonotype: Its ends do not fully match the called genes, so a read error is possible. V usage is TRBV20-1 and J usage is TRBJ2-7, with D unresolved. The CDR3 covers 13 residues. Germline CDR1 DFQATT, CDR2 SNEGSKA (reference sequence). The CDR3 sequence is CSASLYGSYGQYF. CDR3 bases: TGCAGTGCTAGCCTATACGGGTCCTACGGGCAGTACTTC.

The CDR3 spells CSARVARTTNEKLFF. The DNA of the CDR3 is TGCAGTGCTAGAGTTGCCAGGACAACTAATGAAAAACTGTTTTTT. V usage is TRBV20-1 and J usage is TRBJ1-4; D is undetermined. V lost 1 base to trimming and J lost 0 bases, with 9 bases between them. The CDR3 runs 15 residues. The germline gives CDR1 DFQATT, CDR2 SNEGSKA (reference sequence).

V usage is TRBV28 and J usage is TRBJ2-2, with 10 bases that match TRBD2. The CDR3 runs 19 residues. CDR1 MDHEN and CDR2 SYDVKM come from the germline V gene. With 3 bases clipped from V and 0 bases from J, the junction kept 10 bases outside the gene matches. The CDR3 coding sequence is TGTGCCAGCAGTTTGGGGCTAGCGGGAGACTTCGCGAACACCGGGGAGCTGTTTTTT. Translation gives CASSLGLAGDFANTGELFF.

This clonotype turned up a few times. This chain connects TRBV4-1 to TRBJ2-3, with TRBD2 matching over 10 bases. This CDR3 is built from 17 residues. Germline CDR1 and CDR2: MGHRA and YSYEKL. V shed 4 bases, J shed 7 bases, and the junction held 14 bases outside the gene matches. The CDR3 DNA follows: TGCGCCAGCAGCCTTCGCATGTCGAGCGGGGGGGAAAATACGCAGTATTTT. Amino acid sequence: CASSLRMSSGGENTQYF.

The table lists this clonotype with many counts. The chain has TRBV7-2 and TRBJ2-3; tentative D call: TRBD1 (6 bases). V was trimmed by 6 bases and J by 2 bases, leaving 9 bases between them. CDR1 is SGHTA and CDR2 is FQGNSA in the germline V gene. The CDR3 covers 13 residues. CDR3 coding DNA: TGTGCCAGCAGTCCAGGGGCCACAGATACGCAGTATTTT. Protein sequence: CASSPGATDTQYF.

This clonotype has a single count. The chain recombines TRBV13 with TRBJ2-1, with 11 positions matching TRBD1. The J call is uncertain, as TRBJ2-7 better fits the DNA end. The CDR3 has 15 amino acids. Per germline, CDR1 PRHDT and CDR2 FYEKMQ (reference sequence). CDR3 amino acids: CASSLGQGDCNEQYF. The CDR3 nucleotides are TGTGCCAGCAGCTTGGGACAGGGGGACTGCAATGAGCAGTACTTC.

This chain joins TRBV6-5 and TRBJ2-3; 8 bases are a match to TRBD2. The junction had 14 bases not matched to a gene; V was cut back by 4 bases and J by 2 bases. The germline V gene has CDR1 MNHEY and CDR2 SVGAGI. The CDR3 has 18 amino acids. CDR3 in amino acids: CASSFVPMGLGYTDTQYF. CDR3 nucleotides: TGTGCCAGCAGTTTTGTCCCGATGGGACTAGGCTACACAGATACGCAGTATTTT.

The CDR3 protein is CASSPGSGRGDTIYF. The CDR3 DNA is TGTGCCAGCAGTCCCGGTTCAGGTCGAGGGGACACCATATATTTT. V usage is TRBV2 and J usage is TRBJ1-3, with D possibly TRBD1 on 5 matching bases. Germline-derived CDR1 and CDR2 are SNHLY and FYNNEI. V lost 5 bases to trimming and J lost 8 bases, with 19 bases between them. The CDR3 runs 15 residues.

The chain couples TRBV7-2 to TRBJ2-3, with D hard to call. The CDR3 contains 14 residues. V was trimmed by 7 bases and J by 3 bases, leaving 14 bases between them. Germline V lookup: CDR1 SGHTA, CDR2 FQGNSA. CDR3 nucleotide sequence: TGTGCCAGCACCTCTTACCAGCAGACAGATACGCAGTATTTT. This encodes CASTSYQQTDTQYF.